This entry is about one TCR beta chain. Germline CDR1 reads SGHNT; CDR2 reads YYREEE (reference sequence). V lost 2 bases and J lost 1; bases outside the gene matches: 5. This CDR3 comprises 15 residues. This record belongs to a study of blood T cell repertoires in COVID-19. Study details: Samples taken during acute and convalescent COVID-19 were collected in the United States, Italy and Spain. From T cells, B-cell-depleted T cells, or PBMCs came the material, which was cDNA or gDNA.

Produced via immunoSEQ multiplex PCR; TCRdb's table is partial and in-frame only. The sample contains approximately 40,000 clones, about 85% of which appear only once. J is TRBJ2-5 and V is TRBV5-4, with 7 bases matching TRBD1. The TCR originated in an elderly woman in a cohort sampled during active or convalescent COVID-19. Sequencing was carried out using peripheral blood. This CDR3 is CASSFTQGSQETQYF. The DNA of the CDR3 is TGTGCCAGCAGCTTTACACAGGGGAGCCAAGAGACCCAGTACTTC. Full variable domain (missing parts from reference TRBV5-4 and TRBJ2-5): ETGVTQSPTHLIKTRGQQVTLRCSSQSGHNTVSWYQQALGQGPQFIFQYYREEENGRGNFPPRFSGLQFPNYSSELNVNALELDDSALYLCASSFTQGSQETQYFGPGTRLLVL.